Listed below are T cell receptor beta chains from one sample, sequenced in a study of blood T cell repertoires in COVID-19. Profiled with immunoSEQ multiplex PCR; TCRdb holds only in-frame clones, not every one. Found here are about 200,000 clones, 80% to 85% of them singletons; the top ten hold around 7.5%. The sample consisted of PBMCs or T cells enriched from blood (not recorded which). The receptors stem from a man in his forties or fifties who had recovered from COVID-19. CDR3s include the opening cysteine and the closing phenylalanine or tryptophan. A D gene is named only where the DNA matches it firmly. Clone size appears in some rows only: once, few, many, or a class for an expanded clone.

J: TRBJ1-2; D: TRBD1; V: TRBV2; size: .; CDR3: CASSPGQGFGYTF; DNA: TGTGCCAGTAGCCCGGGACAGGGATTTGGCTACACCTTC
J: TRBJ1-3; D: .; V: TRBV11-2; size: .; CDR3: CASSSTYRAKFASGNTIYF; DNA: TGTGCCAGCAGCTCGACGTACAGGGCAAAGTTCGCCTCTGGAAACACCATATATTTT
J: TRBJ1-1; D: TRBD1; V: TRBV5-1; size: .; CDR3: CASRQGLNTEAFF; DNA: TGCGCCAGCCGACAGGGATTGAACACTGAAGCTTTCTTT
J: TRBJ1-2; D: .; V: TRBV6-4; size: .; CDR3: CASSPGQQYGYTF; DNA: TGTGCCAGCAGCCCCGGACAGCAGTATGGCTACACCTTC
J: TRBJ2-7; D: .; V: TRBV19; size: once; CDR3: CASMEGYEQYF; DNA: TGTGCCAGTATGGAGGGCTACGAGCAGTACTTC
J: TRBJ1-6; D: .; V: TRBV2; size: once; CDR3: CASSEDSHSPLHF; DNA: TGTGCCAGCAGTGAGGACAGCCATTCACCCCTCCACTTT
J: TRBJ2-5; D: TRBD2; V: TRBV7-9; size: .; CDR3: CASSGQFGTSGKKETQYF; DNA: TGTGCCAGCAGCGGTCAATTCGGGACTAGCGGGAAAAAAGAGACCCAGTACTTC
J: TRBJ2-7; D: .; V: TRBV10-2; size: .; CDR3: CASSDRKDTGKRRKQYF; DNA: TGCGCCAGCAGTGATCGAAAAGACACAGGGAAAAGGCGGAAGCAGTACTTC
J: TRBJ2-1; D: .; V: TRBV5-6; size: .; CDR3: CASSLVLGSEQFF; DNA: TGTGCCAGCAGCTTGGTTTTGGGCTCTGAGCAGTTCTTC
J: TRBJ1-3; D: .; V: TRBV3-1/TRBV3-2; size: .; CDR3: CASSDLFWRAGNTIYF; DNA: TGTGCCAGCAGCGACTTATTCTGGCGGGCTGGAAACACCATATATTTT
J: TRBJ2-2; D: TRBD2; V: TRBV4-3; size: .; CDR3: CASSQDWQGGNAGELFF; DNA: TGCGCCAGCAGCCAAGATTGGCAGGGAGGGAACGCCGGGGAGCTGTTTTTT
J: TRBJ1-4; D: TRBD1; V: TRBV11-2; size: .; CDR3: CASSLGRGQGNEKLFF; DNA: TGTGCCAGCAGCTTAGGACGGGGACAGGGGAATGAAAAACTGTTTTTT
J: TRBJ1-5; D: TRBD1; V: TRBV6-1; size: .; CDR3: CASSERTGNIQPQHF; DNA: TGTGCCAGCAGTGAGAGGACAGGTAATATTCAGCCCCAGCATTTT
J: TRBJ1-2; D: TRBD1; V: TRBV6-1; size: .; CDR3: CASSELDRNPYGYTF; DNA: TGTGCCAGCAGTGAATTGGACAGGAACCCCTATGGCTACACCTTC
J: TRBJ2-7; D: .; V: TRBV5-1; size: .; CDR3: CASSSSGVGGSYEQYF; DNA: TGCGCCAGCAGCTCCTCTGGGGTAGGGGGATCCTACGAGCAGTACTTC
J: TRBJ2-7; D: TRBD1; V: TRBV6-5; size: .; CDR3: CASRRTGGSYEQYF; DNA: TGTGCCAGCAGACGGACAGGAGGCTCCTACGAGCAGTACTTC
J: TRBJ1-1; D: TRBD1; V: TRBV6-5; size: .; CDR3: CASSSRQGQGGTEAFF; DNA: TGTGCCAGCAGTTCCCGACAGGGGCAAGGGGGCACTGAAGCTTTCTTT
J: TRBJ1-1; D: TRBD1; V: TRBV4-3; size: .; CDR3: CASSQDTGTGGRQAFF; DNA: TGCGCCAGCAGCCAAGACACGGGGACAGGGGGCCGGCAAGCTTTCTTT
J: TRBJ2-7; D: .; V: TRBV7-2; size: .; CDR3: CASSLGYASYEQYF; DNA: TGTGCCAGCAGCTTAGGCTATGCATCCTACGAGCAGTACTTC
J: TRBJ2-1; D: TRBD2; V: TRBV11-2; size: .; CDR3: CASSSPLAGDDEQFF; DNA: TGTGCCAGCAGCTCCCCCTTAGCGGGGGACGATGAGCAGTTCTTC
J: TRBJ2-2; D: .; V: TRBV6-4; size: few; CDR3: CASSDSESGELFF; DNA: TGTGCCAGCAGTGACTCGGAGTCCGGGGAGCTGTTTTTT
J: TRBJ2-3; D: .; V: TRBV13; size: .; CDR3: CASSLAEGGPADTQYF; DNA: TGTGCCAGCAGCTTAGCGGAGGGGGGGCCCGCAGATACGCAGTATTTT
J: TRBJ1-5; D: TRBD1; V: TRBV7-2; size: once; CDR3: CASSLGQGFPQHF; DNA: TGTGCCAGCAGCTTGGGACAGGGGTTCCCCCAGCATTTT
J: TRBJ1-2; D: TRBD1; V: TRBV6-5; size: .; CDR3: CASSPRDRGPMTF; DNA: TGTGCCAGCAGTCCGAGGGACAGGGGTCCTATGACTTTC
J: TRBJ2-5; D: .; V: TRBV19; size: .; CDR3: CASSPIRGETQYF; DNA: TGTGCCAGTAGTCCAATTCGGGGGGAGACCCAGTACTTC
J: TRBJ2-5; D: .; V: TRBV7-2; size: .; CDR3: CASSQQGGSRETQYF; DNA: TGTGCCAGCAGCCAACAGGGAGGGAGTAGAGAGACCCAGTACTTC
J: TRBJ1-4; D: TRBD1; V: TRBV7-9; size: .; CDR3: CASSLAAGGNEKLFF; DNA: TGTGCCAGCAGCTTAGCAGCAGGGGGTAATGAAAAACTGTTTTTT
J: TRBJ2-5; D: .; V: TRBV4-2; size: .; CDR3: CASSSQRGETQYF; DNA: TGTGCCAGCAGCTCGCAAAGGGGCGAGACCCAGTACTTC
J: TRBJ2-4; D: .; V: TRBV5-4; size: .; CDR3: CASSLGDPIMGDIQYF; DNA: TGTGCCAGCAGCTTAGGAGATCCGATTATGGGAGACATTCAGTACTTC
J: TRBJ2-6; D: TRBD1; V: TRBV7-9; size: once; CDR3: CASSFGQGAPGANVLTF; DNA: TGTGCCAGCAGCTTCGGACAGGGGGCGCCCGGGGCCAACGTCCTGACTTTC
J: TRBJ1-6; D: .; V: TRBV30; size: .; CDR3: CAWSPGYGSPLHF; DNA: TGTGCCTGGAGTCCAGGGTACGGTTCACCCCTCCACTTT
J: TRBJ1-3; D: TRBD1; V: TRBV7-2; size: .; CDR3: CASSVGQGANTIYF; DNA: TGTGCCAGCAGCGTCGGACAGGGGGCAAACACCATATATTTT
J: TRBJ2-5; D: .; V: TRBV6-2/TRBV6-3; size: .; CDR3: CASSYLGLQETQYF; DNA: TGTGCCAGCAGTTACCTAGGACTCCAAGAGACCCAGTACTTC
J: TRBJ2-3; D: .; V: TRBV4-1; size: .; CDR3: CASSQVDLGLSTDTQYF; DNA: TGCGCCAGCAGCCAAGTGGACCTAGGACTTAGCACAGATACGCAGTATTTT
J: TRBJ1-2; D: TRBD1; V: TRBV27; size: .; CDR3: CASSPQGANGYTF; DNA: TGTGCCAGCAGCCCACAGGGGGCGAACGGCTACACCTTC
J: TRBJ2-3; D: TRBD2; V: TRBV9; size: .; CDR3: CASSGTGGTSTDTQYF; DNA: TGTGCCAGCAGCGGTACGGGGGGGACTAGCACAGATACGCAGTATTTT
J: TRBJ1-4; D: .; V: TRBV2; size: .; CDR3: CASSYRRNEKLFF; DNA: TGTGCCAGCAGTTACAGGAGAAATGAAAAACTGTTTTTT
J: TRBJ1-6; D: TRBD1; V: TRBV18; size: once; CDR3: CASSPQDRGNSPLHF; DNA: TGTGCCAGCTCACCCCAGGACAGGGGAAATTCACCCCTCCACTTT
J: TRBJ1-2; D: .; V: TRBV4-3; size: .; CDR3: CASSPTSGSTTASYTF; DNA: TGCGCCAGCAGCCCGACCAGCGGGAGTACGACCGCAAGCTACACCTTC
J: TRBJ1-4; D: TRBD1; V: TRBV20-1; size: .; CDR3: CSASRPGQGFEKLFF; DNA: TGCAGTGCTAGTCGGCCGGGACAGGGGTTTGAAAAACTGTTTTTT
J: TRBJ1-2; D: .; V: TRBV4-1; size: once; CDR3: CASSPTNRGIGYTF; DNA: TGCGCCAGCAGCCCTACAAACCGGGGGATCGGCTACACCTTC
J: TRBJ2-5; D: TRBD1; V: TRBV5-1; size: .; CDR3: CASSFDGRGRETQYF; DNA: TGCGCCAGCAGCTTTGACGGCAGGGGGCGAGAGACCCAGTACTTC
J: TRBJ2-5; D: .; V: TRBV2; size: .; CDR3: CASSERRGGAQTQYF; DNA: TGTGCCAGCAGTGAACGAAGAGGGGGGGCCCAGACCCAGTACTTC
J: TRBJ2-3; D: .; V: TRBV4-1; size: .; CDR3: CASSLLREIPSTDTQYF; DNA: TGCGCCAGCAGCCTTCTCCGGGAGATACCTAGCACAGATACGCAGTATTTT
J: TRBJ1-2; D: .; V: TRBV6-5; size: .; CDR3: CASSPNGGYGGYTF; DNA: TGTGCCAGCAGTCCGAACGGCGGGTACGGAGGCTACACCTTC
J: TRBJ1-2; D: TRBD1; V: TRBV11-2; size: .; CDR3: CASGLRGRNYGYTF; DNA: TGTGCCAGCGGACTCAGGGGGCGCAACTATGGCTACACCTTC
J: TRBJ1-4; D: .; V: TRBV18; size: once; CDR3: CASSDGSFNEKLFF; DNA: TGTGCCAGCTCTGACGGGTCCTTTAATGAAAAACTGTTTTTT
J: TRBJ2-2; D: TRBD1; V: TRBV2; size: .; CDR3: CASSPQDRVNTGELFF; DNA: TGTGCCAGCAGTCCCCAGGACAGGGTAAACACCGGGGAGCTGTTTTTT
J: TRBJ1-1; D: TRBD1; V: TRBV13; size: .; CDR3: CASSGQVMNTEAFF; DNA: TGTGCCAGCTCGGGACAGGTGATGAACACTGAAGCTTTCTTT
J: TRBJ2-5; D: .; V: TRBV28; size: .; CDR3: CASSFSGGDARRETQYF; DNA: TGTGCCAGCAGTTTCTCCGGCGGGGACGCTCGGAGGGAGACCCAGTACTTC
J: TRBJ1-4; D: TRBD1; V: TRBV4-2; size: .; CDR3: CASSQEGTGEEEKLFF; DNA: TGTGCCAGCAGCCAAGAGGGGACAGGGGAAGAGGAAAAACTGTTTTTT
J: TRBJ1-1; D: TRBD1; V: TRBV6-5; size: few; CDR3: CASIPLEDRGRTAFF; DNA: TGTGCCAGCATTCCCCTCGAGGACAGGGGGAGGACGGCTTTCTTT
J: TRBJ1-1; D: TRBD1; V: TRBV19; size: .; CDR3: CASSIIRGYRGRTEAFF; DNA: TGTGCCAGTAGTATAATCCGTGGTTACAGGGGCCGCACTGAAGCTTTCTTT
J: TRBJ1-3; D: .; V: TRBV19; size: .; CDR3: CASSLSPGSGNTIYF; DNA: TGTGCCAGTAGTCTCTCGCCCGGCTCTGGAAACACCATATATTTT
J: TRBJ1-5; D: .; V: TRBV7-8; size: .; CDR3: CASSPSRQGPFYSNQPQHF; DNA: TGTGCCAGCAGCCCCAGCAGGCAGGGTCCCTTTTATAGCAATCAGCCCCAGCATTTT
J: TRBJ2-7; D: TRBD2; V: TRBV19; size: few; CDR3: CASGEGSYEQYF; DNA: TGTGCCAGTGGGGAGGGCTCCTACGAGCAGTACTTC
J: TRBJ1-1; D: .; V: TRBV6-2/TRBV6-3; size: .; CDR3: CASSFQGLAEAFF; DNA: TGTGCCAGCAGTTTCCAGGGGTTGGCTGAAGCTTTCTTT